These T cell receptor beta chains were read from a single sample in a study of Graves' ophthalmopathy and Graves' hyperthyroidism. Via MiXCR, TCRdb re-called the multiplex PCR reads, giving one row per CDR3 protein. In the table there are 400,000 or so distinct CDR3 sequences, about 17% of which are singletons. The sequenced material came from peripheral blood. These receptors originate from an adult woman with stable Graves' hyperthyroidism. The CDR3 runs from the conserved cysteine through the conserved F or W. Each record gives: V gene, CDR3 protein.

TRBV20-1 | CSARAPTPSGGYEQYF
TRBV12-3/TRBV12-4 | CASSLNSAYEQYF
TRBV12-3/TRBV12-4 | CASFDRGQTGELFF
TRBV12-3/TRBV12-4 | CASRSLGGTSGQETQYF
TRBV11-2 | CASSSYGTGNTRELFF
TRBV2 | CASSVEGYNQPQHF
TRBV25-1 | CASSELGTVYEQYF
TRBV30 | CAWSRQLRLPRSQYF
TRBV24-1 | CAPRTGIAGANVLTF
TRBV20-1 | CSARNQRDHEQYF
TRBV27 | CASSHRTSDMGLAGVNIQYF
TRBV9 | CASSGSSGSPYEQYF
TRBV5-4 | CASSPAGQGLNGYTF
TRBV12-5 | CASGWETGELFF
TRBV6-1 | CASRVTGGPQETQYF
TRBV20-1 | CSALPTGGSLREAFF
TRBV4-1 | CASSQVGSDRGATQYF
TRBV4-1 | CASSNIGHFSPGANVLTF
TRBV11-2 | CASSFFPSGRARSEQYF
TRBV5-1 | CASSAENSGANVLTF
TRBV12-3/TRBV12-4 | CAAGQGSYEQYF
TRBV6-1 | CASKGSTEAFF
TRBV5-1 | CASSLAGTMIGDTQYF
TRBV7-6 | CASSLGATYEQYF
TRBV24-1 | CATSDPEGYGYTF
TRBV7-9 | CASSTTGQSSYEQYF
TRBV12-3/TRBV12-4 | CASTPSGALNQPQHF
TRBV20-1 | CSANDGEGPLYEQYF
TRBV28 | CATQEHYEQYF
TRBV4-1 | CASSQDHREGYEQYF
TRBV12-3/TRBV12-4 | CASSPNRVVEAFF
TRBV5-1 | CASRLDPGPQETQYF
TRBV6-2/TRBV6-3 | CASSYGLAGGTGELFF
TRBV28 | CASSSPSPGRAPNYGYTF
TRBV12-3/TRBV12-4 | CASSAGTDEAFF
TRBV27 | CASSFRTSGTSSSYEQYF
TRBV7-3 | CASSREGGIAGGELFF
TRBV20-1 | CSARGLGTREQYF
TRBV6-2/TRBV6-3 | CASSAVAGLTGELFF
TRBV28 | CASSAFGQGGVNTF
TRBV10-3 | CAISAGQDYGYTF
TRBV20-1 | CSAPLPGGANTEAFF
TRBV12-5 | CASGLARRTSETYEQYF
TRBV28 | CASSPRNTMGYTF
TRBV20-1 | CSAYVHRSFDYEQYF
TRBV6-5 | CASSYSGPSRSPLHF